The TCR beta chain described here comes from a study of cytomegalovirus exposure and HLA in healthy donors. CDR1 MGHDK and CDR2 SYGVNS come from the germline V gene. The V gene end was trimmed by 1 base and the J gene end by 10 bases; junction bases not matched to a gene: 8. CDR3 length: 14 residues. Findings and limits, study-wide: Usually a TCR sequence was rare, but some public TCRs were found in many donors. Subsequent analysis found a tendency for first-cohort TCR clusters to co-occur within the approximately 130 validation repertoires. In vitro confirmation showed a few CMV-associated chains to be CMV antigen specific.

This clone came up a few times. Its antigen is currently unknown. Sequenced by immunoSEQ multiplex PCR; TCRdb stores in-frame clones only, minus some. The table shows 260,000 or so clones, with approximately 88% occurring only once. This clonotype was obtained from a woman younger than 30 in good health and CMV-seronegative. Specimen: PBMCs. The chain is built from TRBV25-1 and TRBJ2-5, with 8 positions matching TRBD2. CDR3: CASSEFGTRGDQYF. CDR3 bases: TGTGCCAGCAGTGAATTTGGGACTAGGGGTGACCAGTACTTC.